Shown below are 30 T cell receptor beta chains from a single sample sequenced in a study of CD8+CD57+ T cells in acquired aplastic anemia. Those patients picked for sequencing had displayed CD8+CD57+ cell expansion on flow cytometry. Genomic DNA, the template, was used for profiling of the TCR beta VDJ and CDR3. TCRdb used MiXCR to reprocess the reads, holding one entry per CDR3 protein. The repertoire consists of 150,000 to 200,000 distinct CDR3 sequences, with 71% occurring once and the leading ten covering 35% to 50%. The sample taken for sequencing was sorted CD4+, CD8+, or CD8+CD57+ T cells (not recorded which) from PBMCs. These receptors originate from a human donor with aplastic anemia.

This clonotype appeared a single time. The chain is built from TRBV6-4 and TRBJ2-3; 11 nucleotides line up with TRBD2. The germline gives CDR1 MRHNA, CDR2 SNTAGT. The CDR3 has 16 amino acids. V dropped 4 bases and J dropped 0; count of bases not matched to a gene: 3. The CDR3 loop reads CASSAGTSGSTDTQYF. The CDR3 bases are TGTGCCAGCAGTGCTGGGACTAGCGGAAGCACAGATACGCAGTATTTT.

The chain recombines TRBV27 with TRBJ1-5; D is undetermined. Germline loops: CDR1 MNHEY, CDR2 SMNVEV (reference sequence). The V end lost 5 bases, the J end lost 2 bases, and 16 bases lay between the germline ends. This CDR3 spans 16 amino acids. CDR3 region: CASSLEASGGNQPQHF. The CDR3 DNA sequence: TGTGCCAGCAGTCTTGAAGCCTCCGGGGGCAATCAGCCCCAGCATTTT.

This clonotype was detected only a few times. V gene TRBV19 combines with J gene TRBJ2-1; TRBD1 is a possible D gene (7 bases). Between the trimmed V and J ends, which lost 3 bases and 0 bases, there was a span of 9 bases. The germline V gene encodes CDR1 LNHDA and CDR2 SQIVND (reference sequence). The CDR3 covers 15 residues. The CDR3 DNA follows: TGTGCCAGTAGTATGCAGGGGGGCTCCTACAATGAGCAGTTCTTC. Protein product: CASSMQGGSYNEQFF. Looking up the rest from reference TRBV19 and TRBJ2-1 gives the full variable domain: DGGITQSPKYLFRKEGQNVTLSCEQNLNHDAMYWYRQDPGQGLRLIYYSQIVNDFQKGDIAEGYSVSREKKESFPLTVTSAQKNPTAFYLCASSMQGGSYNEQFFGPGTRLTVL.

The chain has TRBV9 and TRBJ1-2; TRBD1 is a possible D gene (5 bases). The V end was cut by 7 bases, the J end by 8 bases, with 12 bases between. The germline gives CDR1 SGDLS, CDR2 YYNGEE. This CDR3 comprises 11 residues. As DNA, the CDR3 is TGTGCCAGCGGGGCAGGGCCCGGCTACACCTTC. It specifies CASGAGPGYTF.

This chain connects TRBV19 to TRBJ1-2; 10 bases are shared with TRBD1. The CDR3 totals 14 residues. The ends lost 7 bases at V and 2 bases at J; junction bases unmatched: 4. CDR1 LNHDA and CDR2 SQIVND come from the germline V gene (reference sequence). Written as DNA, the CDR3 is TGTGCCAGTAAGGACAGGGGGGGAAACTATGGCTACACCTTC. It codes for CASKDRGGNYGYTF.

Regarding this clonotype: Compared with germline, one end of the junction differs, possibly owing to a read error. The chain couples TRBV5-5 to TRBJ2-7; 10 nucleotides align to TRBD1. Germline-derived CDR1 and CDR2 are SGHKS and YYEKEE (reference sequence). The CDR3 spans 16 residues. Written as DNA, the CDR3 is TGCGCCAGCAGCAATAGACCGGGACAGGGGACCTACGAGCAGTACTTC. Encoded protein: CASSNRPGQGTYEQYF.

J is TRBJ1-1 and V is TRBV15; possible D gene TRBD1, 5 bases. The CDR3 contains 13 residues. Trimming took 5 bases from V and 1 from J, leaving 8 bases between them. Germline CDR1 and CDR2: LNHNV and YYDKDF (reference sequence). The CDR3 DNA is TGTGCCACCAGCGGAGGGACGAACACTGAAGCTTTCTTT. Amino acids: CATSGGTNTEAFF.

The chain recombines TRBV10-3 with TRBJ1-5, with 7 nucleotides matching TRBD1. The CDR3 sequence is 14 residues long. The J segment lost 3 bases and the V segment lost 6 bases, leaving 5 bases of the junction unmatched. Germline assignment: CDR1 ENHRY and CDR2 SYGVKD. CDR3 amino acids: CAIRSDRINQPQHF. The CDR3 bases are TGTGCCATCAGATCGGACAGGATCAATCAGCCCCAGCATTTT.

The V gene is TRBV9, the J gene TRBJ1-3; D is undetermined. This CDR3 is 12 amino acids long. Between the trimmed V and J ends, which lost 6 bases and 2 bases, there was a span of 6 bases. CDR1 and CDR2 from the germline V gene are SGDLS and YYNGEE. The CDR3 is CASTGTGNTIYF. CDR3 nucleotide sequence: TGTGCCAGCACCGGCACTGGAAACACCATATATTTT.

The chain recombines TRBV19 with TRBJ2-5; perhaps D is TRBD1 or TRBD2 (5 bases each). V lost 4 bases to trimming and J lost 2 bases, with 14 bases between them. In germline, CDR1 is LNHDA, CDR2 SQIVND (reference sequence). The CDR3 extends over 15 amino acids. CDR3: CASSTLGRSQETQYF. DNA for the CDR3: TGTGCCAGTAGTACCCTGGGACGGTCTCAAGAGACCCAGTACTTC. Based on the CDR3 plus reference TRBV19 and TRBJ2-5, the full variable domain is DGGITQSPKYLFRKEGQNVTLSCEQNLNHDAMYWYRQDPGQGLRLIYYSQIVNDFQKGDIAEGYSVSREKKESFPLTVTSAQKNPTAFYLCASSTLGRSQETQYFGPGTRLLVL.

The rearrangement joins TRBV7-9 to TRBJ2-2; TRBD1 aligns across 10 bases. Germline CDR1 reads SEHNR; CDR2 reads FQNEAQ (reference sequence). V trimming: 8 bases; J trimming: 7 bases; junction bases outside the gene matches: 1. The CDR3 extends over 12 amino acids. Here the CDR3 reads CASWTGGGELFF. The CDR3 bases are TGTGCCAGCTGGACAGGGGGCGGGGAGCTGTTTTTT.

V usage is TRBV7-3 and J usage is TRBJ2-3, with 11 nucleotides matching TRBD2. The CDR3 is 16 residues long. V shed 5 bases, J shed 1 base, and the junction held 5 bases outside the gene matches. The V gene's germline CDR1 is SGHTA and CDR2 FQGTGA. CDR3: CASSLLAGGGTDTQYF. DNA for the CDR3: TGTGCCAGCAGCCTTCTAGCGGGGGGAGGCACAGATACGCAGTATTTT.

The J gene is TRBJ1-6, the V gene TRBV7-2; D is unclear. Between the trimmed V and J ends, which lost 6 bases and 7 bases, there was a span of 22 bases. CDR3 size: 17 residues. Germline CDR1 SGHTA, CDR2 FQGNSA. The CDR3 sequence is CASRETGLPILNSPLHF. The CDR3 DNA follows: TGTGCCAGCAGGGAAACGGGTCTTCCGATATTAAATTCACCCCTCCACTTT.

The chain couples TRBV6-1 to TRBJ2-2, with D maybe TRBD2 (7 bases). This CDR3 contains 13 residues. Germline V gene lookup returns CDR1 MNHNS and CDR2 SASEGT. The V end lost 6 bases, the J end lost 6 bases, and 11 bases lay between the germline ends. CDR3 region: CASRTGGPGELFF. In nucleotides, the CDR3 is TGTGCCAGCAGGACCGGGGGGCCCGGGGAGCTGTTTTTT.

CDR3 coding DNA: TGCAGTGGGTGGCAGGGTTCCGGGGAGCTGTTTTTT. It is translated as CSGWQGSGELFF. The genes are TRBV20-1 and TRBJ2-2; weak D call: TRBD1 (5 bases). Germline V lookup: CDR1 DFQATT, CDR2 SNEGSKA (reference sequence). CDR3 size: 12 residues. V shed 7 bases and J shed 6 bases, with 12 bases lying between them.

This clonotype occurred many times. V and J are TRBV6-5 and TRBJ2-5; 7 bases line up with TRBD1. Germline V CDR1 and CDR2: MNHEY, SVGAGI. Germline trimming cut 2 bases from V and 7 bases from J; bases unmatched to any gene: 10. The CDR3 contains 15 residues. CDR3 sequence: CASSYVQGLATTQYF. The CDR3 DNA sequence: TGTGCCAGCAGTTACGTACAGGGGCTGGCAACGACCCAGTACTTC.

Points on this clonotype: One end of the junction does not line up with germline, which may come from a read error. The chain is built from TRBV7-9 and TRBJ2-3; 8 positions match TRBD1. This CDR3 has 14 residues. In germline, CDR1 is SEHNR, CDR2 FQNEAQ (reference sequence). The CDR3 DNA is TGTGCCTCGGACAGGGAGTTGTTGACAGCTACGCAGTATTTT. Translating gives CASDRELLTATQYF.

This clonotype was observed many times. This chain joins TRBV5-6 and TRBJ2-7; the D is unclear. Germline V gives CDR1 SGHDT, CDR2 YYEEEE. V lost 4 bases and J lost 0, with 8 bases in between. The CDR3 is 13 amino acids. In DNA, the CDR3 is TGTGCCAGCAGCGACGGAAGCTCCTACGAGCAGTACGTC. Translating it yields CASSDGSSYEQYV.

This clonotype occurred a few times. The rearrangement joins TRBV29-1 to TRBJ2-2; either TRBD1 or TRBD2 may supply D (6 bases each). Looked up from germline, CDR1 is SQVTM and CDR2 is ANQGSEA. V dropped 7 bases and J dropped 5 bases, with 23 bases sitting between them. The CDR3 length is 16 residues. CDR3 sequence: CSGRGRAQGQTGELFF. The CDR3 DNA reads TGCAGCGGGAGGGGTAGAGCACAGGGCCAGACCGGGGAGCTGTTTTTT.

The chain is built from TRBV7-8 and TRBJ1-4; D uncertain. Germline V gives CDR1 SGHVS, CDR2 FQNEAQ. Trimming stripped 1 base from V and 0 bases from J, with 6 bases between. This CDR3 is 15 amino acids long. The CDR3: CASSLGPATNEKLFF. The DNA for the CDR3 is TGTGCCAGCAGCTTAGGCCCGGCAACTAATGAAAAACTGTTTTTT.

The chain has TRBV10-3 and TRBJ2-7, with 9 positions matching TRBD2. Germline loops: CDR1 ENHRY, CDR2 SYGVKD. CDR3 size: 13 residues. V lost 10 bases and J lost 3; bases outside the gene matches: 7. CDR3 region: CASSLTSGYEQYF. DNA of the CDR3: TGTGCCAGCAGCTTGACTAGCGGCTACGAGCAGTACTTC.

V and J are TRBV20-1 and TRBJ1-1; no firm D call. V was pared by 5 bases and J by 4 bases, with 14 bases between. This CDR3 is built from 13 residues. The germline V gene encodes CDR1 DFQATT and CDR2 SNEGSKA (reference sequence). The CDR3 region is CSAPDRAGTEAFF. DNA for the CDR3: TGCAGTGCTCCGGACCGGGCGGGCACTGAAGCTTTCTTT.

This chain links TRBV20-1 with TRBJ1-2; D gene ambiguous. Germline CDR1 and CDR2: DFQATT and SNEGSKA (reference sequence). This CDR3 is 12 amino acids long. With 5 bases removed from V and 7 bases from J, the gap between germline ends came to 14 bases. CDR3 protein: CSAPSVGSGYTF. CDR3 nucleotides: TGCAGTGCTCCCTCCGTCGGAAGTGGCTACACCTTC.

The chain has TRBV20-1 and TRBJ1-6; perhaps TRBD1 as D (5 bases). The germline V and J ends were trimmed by 1 base and 9 bases, with 10 bases remaining between them. The CDR3 has 13 residues. CDR1 DFQATT and CDR2 SNEGSKA come from the germline V gene (reference sequence). The CDR3 region has the DNA TGCAGTGCTAGAGCCCGAGGGGCTTCACCCCTCCACTTT. Protein product: CSARARGASPLHF.

The V and J genes are TRBV27 and TRBJ2-1, with D maybe TRBD1 (6 bases). With 8 bases removed from V and 0 bases from J, the gap between germline ends came to 11 bases. This CDR3 spans 14 amino acids. Germline-derived CDR1 and CDR2 are MNHEY and SMNVEV (reference sequence). The CDR3 loop reads CASRQAGSYNEQFF. The CDR3 DNA is TGTGCCAGCCGACAGGCGGGCTCCTACAATGAGCAGTTCTTC.

The CDR3 sequence: CASSEQGNEQFF. CDR3 coding DNA: TGCGCCAGCAGTGAACAGGGCAATGAGCAGTTCTTC. The genes are TRBV10-2 and TRBJ2-1; D may be TRBD1 (6 bases). Germline V CDR1 and CDR2: WSHSY, SAAADI. CDR3 length equals 12 residues. Trimming removed 3 bases from V and 6 bases from J, with 6 bases in between.

This clonotype was detected once. The chain joins TRBV7-3 to TRBJ2-7; 10 nucleotides align to TRBD2. With 6 bases clipped from V and 5 bases from J, the junction kept 13 bases outside the gene matches. This CDR3 comprises 16 residues. Germline V gene data show CDR1 as SGHTA and CDR2 as FQGTGA. CDR3 bases: TGTGCCAGCAGACCCCGAACTAGCGGGGTTTGGGACGAGCAGTACTTC. It encodes CASRPRTSGVWDEQYF.

The sample holds many counts of this clonotype. V and J are TRBV5-1 and TRBJ1-4; 12 bases match TRBD1. The germline CDR1 and CDR2 sequences are SGHRS and YFSETQ. V dropped 4 bases and J dropped 7; count of bases not matched to a gene: 5. The CDR3 is made up of 15 amino acids. The CDR3 loop reads CASSGGTGGGEKLFF. The CDR3 DNA sequence: TGCGCCAGCAGCGGCGGGACAGGGGGCGGTGAAAAACTGTTTTTT. Based on the CDR3 plus reference TRBV5-1 and TRBJ1-4, the full variable domain is KAGVTQTPRYLIKTRGQQVTLSCSPISGHRSVSWYQQTPGQGLQFLFEYFSETQRNKGNFPGRFSGRQFSNSRSEMNVSTLELGDSALYLCASSGGTGGGEKLFFGSGTQLSVL.

This clonotype was seen a single time. The chain links TRBV7-9 to TRBJ2-3, with 12 bases identical to TRBD1. CDR1 and CDR2 from the germline V gene are SEHNR and FQNEAQ (reference sequence). The junction had 6 bases not matched to a gene; V was cut back by 6 bases and J by 5 bases. The CDR3 has 15 residues. For the CDR3, the DNA is TGTGCCAGCAGATCCGGGACAGGGGGCTTAGATACGCAGTATTTT. As protein: CASRSGTGGLDTQYF.

The chain links TRBV29-1 to TRBJ1-1; D gene uncertain. This CDR3 region has 11 residues. The V gene's germline CDR1 is SQVTM and CDR2 ANQGSEA. Deletions cut 7 bases from V and 5 bases from J, with 11 bases between. The CDR3 bases are TGCAGCGCACTTTCGGGGACTGAAGCTTTCTTT. The encoded protein is CSALSGTEAFF.